The rows below give T cell receptor beta chains drawn from one sample of a study of shared clonotypes between healthy human individuals. Some clones are missing from TCRdb's copy, which holds only in-frame ones; the method was immunoSEQ multiplex PCR. This table holds around 1.9 million clones, just under 95% found once. Sequenced material: naive CD8+ T cells from PBMCs. All receptors derive from a man between 18 and 35 years old in good health. Some clones in this sample may be carry-over from other donors' samples. CDR3s leave out the opening cysteine and the closing phenylalanine or tryptophan. A D gene is named only where the DNA matches it firmly.

j_call d_call v_call cdr3_aa
TRBJ2-1 TRBD2 TRBV10-3 AISQVPRDGRTSGRVVWSEQF
TRBJ2-7 TRBD1 TRBV29-1 SVEVGTGDYEQY
TRBJ1-4 - TRBV25-1 ASSEGELRVGEKLF
TRBJ2-3 TRBD2 TRBV10-3 AISTSGGSTDTQY
TRBJ1-1 - TRBV19 ASSIEGSTEAF
TRBJ1-5 TRBD1 TRBV2 ASSEGQGAQPQH
TRBJ2-7 TRBD2 TRBV28 ASSRLAGVESYEQY
TRBJ2-1 - TRBV19 ASSIDRGSYNEQF
TRBJ2-1 - TRBV30 AWKPRGESPEQF
TRBJ2-7 TRBD1 TRBV7-9 ASSFRTGEVLESLYEQY
TRBJ1-5 - TRBV2 ASKGEVGDQPQH
TRBJ2-1 - TRBV2 ASSELGFSSYNEQF
TRBJ2-1 - TRBV4-1 ASSQTIEGEQF
TRBJ1-1 - TRBV9 ASSVKIENTEAF
TRBJ2-4 - TRBV7-6 ASSLLQGSKNIQY
TRBJ1-4 - TRBV9 ASSVTGSTNEKLF
TRBJ2-1 - TRBV9 ASSVGSLYNEQF
TRBJ1-3 - TRBV28 ASSLGTRNTIY
TRBJ2-7 - TRBV27 ASSPVGDSYEQY
TRBJ2-7 TRBD1 TRBV10-1 ASSATGAHEQY
TRBJ2-7 - TRBV4-1 ASSHKYGHEQY
TRBJ2-5 - TRBV7-9 ATRQGNQETQY
TRBJ2-2 - TRBV13 ASSLAAWQNTGELF
TRBJ2-5 - TRBV15 ATSRVVQETQY
TRBJ2-5 - TRBV7-2 ASSLDLQAQETQY
TRBJ2-5 - TRBV7-3 ASSANRLGEETQY
TRBJ1-4 - TRBV7-6 ASSQRLIGGKKLF
TRBJ1-1 - TRBV9 ASSVSTGGGPEAF
TRBJ2-6 - TRBV4-1 ASSQGAGALSGANVLT
TRBJ1-1 - TRBV29-1 SVVLNTEAF
TRBJ2-5 - TRBV5-5 ASSLVGRGIETQY
TRBJ1-1 - TRBV28 ASSLYVRDEAF
TRBJ1-4 - TRBV4-1 ASSQAPGAVSEKLF
TRBJ1-2 - TRBV7-8 ASSPLRADYGYT
TRBJ1-1 - TRBV7-9 ASSLGDPGLRGEAF
TRBJ2-7 - TRBV6-1 ASNPPNRVDEQY
TRBJ2-1 - TRBV5-1 ASNGLSAVNEQF
TRBJ2-7 - TRBV7-9 ASSQTSSAYEQY
TRBJ2-5 - TRBV11-3 ASSLSPRRGEETQY
TRBJ2-7 - TRBV19 ASSPGAREQY
TRBJ2-5 - TRBV19 ASSLDREETQY
TRBJ2-7 - TRBV7-6 ASSTVGSEQY
TRBJ2-3 - TRBV5-1 ASSPQGIHLPDTDTQY
TRBJ2-2 TRBD1 TRBV19 ASRISTGGHGELF